This passage covers 5 T cell receptor beta chains from one sample sequenced in a study of CD8 T cells in ankylosing spondylitis. TCRdb passed the 5' RACE reads through MiXCR, listing each CDR3 protein once. Of about 160,000 distinct CDR3 sequences in the sample, roughly 44% were seen once. The source material was synovial fluid, either unsorted or a sorted T cell fraction (not recorded which). These receptors all come from a male donor with ankylosing spondylitis.

This clonotype was observed a few times. This chain uses TRBV12-3 or TRBV12-4 with TRBJ2-1, with D hard to call. The CDR3 extends over 15 amino acids. The germline V and J ends were trimmed by 1 base and 0 bases, with 7 bases remaining between them. CDR3 in amino acids: CASSLVSYSYNEQFF. The CDR3 region has the DNA TGTGCCAGCAGTTTAGTCAGTTACTCCTACAATGAGCAGTTCTTC.

This clonotype was counted between two and nine times. The rearrangement uses TRBV4-1 and TRBJ1-1; a weak D match, TRBD1 (5 bases). The CDR3 sequence is 16 residues long. The V and J ends lost 2 bases and 3 bases respectively, with 16 bases between them. The germline V gene encodes CDR1 MGHRA and CDR2 YSYEKL. The CDR3 is CASSQMPWGFYTEAFF. CDR3 coding DNA: TGCGCCAGCAGCCAAATGCCTTGGGGGTTTTACACTGAAGCTTTCTTT.

The genes are TRBV4-3 and TRBJ2-1; 10 positions agree with TRBD2. In germline, CDR1 is LGHNA, CDR2 YSLEER. With V trimmed by 1 base and J by 8 bases, 2 bases remained unmatched. CDR3 size: 14 residues. The DNA for the CDR3 is TGCGCCAGCAGCCAAGCCGGGACTAGCGATGAGCAGTTCTTC. Encoded protein: CASSQAGTSDEQFF.

This clonotype was recorded many times. The chain recombines TRBV12-3 or TRBV12-4 with TRBJ1-2, with D tentatively TRBD1 (5 bases). Trimming took 8 bases from V and 2 from J, leaving 18 bases between them. This CDR3 is built from 15 residues. Here the CDR3 reads CASGPQTGTNYGYTF. Here the CDR3 DNA reads TGTGCCAGCGGACCCCAAACCGGGACCAACTATGGCTACACCTTC.

The sample holds a few counts of this clonotype. CDR3 loop: CASSQPNGTAREAFF. Here the CDR3 DNA reads TGTGCCAGCAGCCAACCTAATGGGACAGCCCGTGAAGCTTTCTTT. The chain couples TRBV3-1 to TRBJ1-1; 7 bases agree with TRBD1. Germline lookup yields CDR1 LGHDT and CDR2 YNNKEL (reference sequence). The V gene end was trimmed by 2 bases and the J gene end by 7 bases; junction bases not matched to a gene: 10. This CDR3 region has 15 residues.